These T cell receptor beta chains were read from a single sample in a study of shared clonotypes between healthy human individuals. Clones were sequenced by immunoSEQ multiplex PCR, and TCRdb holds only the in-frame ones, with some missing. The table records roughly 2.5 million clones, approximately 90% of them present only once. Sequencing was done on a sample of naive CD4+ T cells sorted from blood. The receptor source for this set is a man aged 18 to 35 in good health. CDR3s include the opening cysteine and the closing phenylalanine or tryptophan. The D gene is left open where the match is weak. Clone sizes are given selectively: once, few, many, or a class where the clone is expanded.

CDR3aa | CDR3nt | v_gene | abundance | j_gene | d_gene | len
CASSPPIRWETQYF | TGTGCCAGCTCACCACCGATCAGATGGGAGACCCAGTACTTC | TRBV18 | . | TRBJ2-5 | . | 14
CASSEALYRDSGNTIYF | TGTGCCAGCAGTGAAGCGCTTTACAGGGACTCTGGAAACACCATATATTTT | TRBV6-1 | . | TRBJ1-3 | . | 17
CAISTPGQGRHEQYF | TGTGCCATCAGTACACCGGGACAGGGTAGGCACGAGCAGTACTTC | TRBV10-3 | once | TRBJ2-7 | TRBD1 | 15
CASSLGQVAGYTF | TGCGCCAGCAGCTTGGGGCAGGTGGCTGGCTACACCTTC | TRBV5-1 | . | TRBJ1-2 | . | 13
CASSLGEALAGELFF | TGCGCCAGCAGCTTGGGGGAGGCCCTGGCCGGGGAGCTGTTTTTT | TRBV5-1 | . | TRBJ2-2 | . | 15
CAWSENQPQHF | TGTGCCTGGAGTGAAAATCAGCCCCAGCATTTT | TRBV30 | . | TRBJ1-5 | . | 11
CASSVGLAGVGTQYF | TGTGCCAGCAGTGTCGGACTAGCGGGAGTCGGTACGCAGTATTTT | TRBV27 | once | TRBJ2-3 | TRBD2 | 15
CASSPLDTPNTEAFF | TGCGCCAGCAGCCCCCTTGACACTCCGAACACTGAAGCTTTCTTT | TRBV5-1 | once | TRBJ1-1 | . | 15
CASRSHRDREVEQYF | TGTGCCAGCAGGTCCCACCGGGACAGGGAGGTCGAGCAGTACTTC | TRBV6-5 | . | TRBJ2-7 | TRBD1 | 15
CASSLRETSYNEQFF | TGTGCCAGCAGTTTGCGGGAGACATCCTACAATGAGCAGTTCTTC | TRBV28 | . | TRBJ2-1 | TRBD2 | 15
CASSLAGGGETQYF | TGTGCCAGCAGCTTGGCGGGAGGTGGGGAGACCCAGTACTTC | TRBV5-4 | . | TRBJ2-5 | TRBD2 | 14
CASSQALGGREVANYGYTF | TGCGCCAGCAGCCAAGCCCTGGGCGGGCGCGAGGTTGCTAACTATGGCTACACCTTC | TRBV4-1 | . | TRBJ1-2 | . | 19
CASSITPGTYGYTF | TGTGCCAGTAGTATCACCCCTGGAACCTATGGCTACACCTTC | TRBV19 | . | TRBJ1-2 | . | 14
CASSREVLGTGELFF | TGTGCCAGCTCACGCGAGGTACTCGGAACCGGGGAGCTGTTTTTT | TRBV18 | . | TRBJ2-2 | . | 15
CASRRENRHGGELFF | TGTGCCAGCAGGAGGGAAAATCGTCACGGCGGGGAGCTGTTTTTT | TRBV2 | . | TRBJ2-2 | . | 15
CASSLTGDSYEQYF | TGTGCCAGCAGCTTAACGGGGGATTCCTACGAGCAGTACTTC | TRBV7-3 | . | TRBJ2-7 | . | 14
CASSLAGQGLVDTGELFF | TGCGCCAGCAGCTTGGCAGGACAGGGGCTAGTAGACACCGGGGAGCTGTTTTTT | TRBV5-1 | . | TRBJ2-2 | TRBD1 | 18
CASSSTLVEQYF | TGTGCCAGCAGCTCAACCCTTGTCGAGCAGTACTTC | TRBV7-9 | . | TRBJ2-7 | . | 12
CASTDGGSYNEQFF | TGTGCCAGTACCGACGGGGGCTCCTACAATGAGCAGTTCTTC | TRBV19 | . | TRBJ2-1 | . | 14
CSVQKQGNTEAFF | TGCAGCGTCCAGAAACAGGGTAACACTGAAGCTTTCTTT | TRBV29-1 | . | TRBJ1-1 | . | 13
CASSSQNRTGHYGYTF | TGTGCCAGCAGCTCGCAGAACCGGACAGGGCACTATGGCTACACCTTC | TRBV7-9 | . | TRBJ1-2 | TRBD1 | 16
CASRRSGTGGAQYGYTF | TGTGCAAGTCGGCGATCCGGGACAGGGGGCGCGCAGTATGGCTACACCTTC | TRBV12-2 | . | TRBJ1-2 | . | 17
CASSLAVAGVETQYF | TGTGCCAGCAGCTTAGCGGTAGCGGGAGTAGAGACCCAGTACTTC | TRBV7-9 | . | TRBJ2-5 | TRBD2 | 15
CASSLNSGQRDRGTGELFF | TGTGCCAGCAGTCTAAATAGCGGACAGAGGGACCGGGGCACCGGGGAGCTGTTTTTT | TRBV27 | . | TRBJ2-2 | . | 19
CASSEGPGEKLFF | TGTGCCAGCAGTGAAGGGCCGGGTGAAAAACTGTTTTTT | TRBV6-1 | . | TRBJ1-4 | . | 13
CASSPYSPRSTDTQYF | TGTGCCAGCAGCCCATATTCTCCTAGATCCACAGATACGCAGTATTTT | TRBV4-2 | . | TRBJ2-3 | . | 16
CSARGPNEQFF | TGCAGTGCTAGGGGCCCGAATGAGCAGTTCTTC | TRBV20-1 | . | TRBJ2-1 | . | 11
CASSASSGSSYEQYF | TGTGCCAGCAGCGCCTCGTCGGGGAGCTCCTACGAGCAGTACTTC | TRBV11-2 | . | TRBJ2-7 | . | 15
CASSLYRTGLGGEAFF | TGTGCCAGCAGCCTTTATCGGACAGGGCTAGGGGGTGAAGCTTTCTTT | TRBV7-9 | . | TRBJ1-1 | TRBD1 | 16
CASSLAGDAHSNTGELFF | TGTGCCAGCAGCTTAGCGGGGGACGCACACTCGAACACCGGGGAGCTGTTTTTT | TRBV7-9 | . | TRBJ2-2 | . | 18
CASSLGHGRAFSEQYF | TGTGCCAGCAGCTTGGGTCACGGGAGGGCCTTTAGCGAGCAGTACTTC | TRBV13 | . | TRBJ2-7 | TRBD2 | 16
CASSQADGETQYF | TGTGCCAGCAGCCAGGCCGATGGGGAGACCCAGTACTTC | TRBV4-2 | . | TRBJ2-5 | . | 13
CASSSTSGRYNEQFF | TGTGCCAGCAGTTCGACTAGCGGGCGCTACAATGAGCAGTTCTTC | TRBV6-5 | . | TRBJ2-1 | TRBD2 | 15
CASSSSGGALAQYF | TGTGCCAGCAGTTCTAGCGGGGGGGCCTTGGCCCAGTACTTC | TRBV28 | . | TRBJ2-5 | TRBD2 | 14
CASSEYYSGKETQYF | TGTGCCAGCAGTGAATATTACAGCGGGAAGGAGACCCAGTACTTC | TRBV5-4 | . | TRBJ2-5 | TRBD2 | 15
CASSSGVLAGAHEQYF | TGTGCCAGCAGCTCGGGTGTGCTAGCGGGAGCCCACGAGCAGTACTTC | TRBV11-2 | . | TRBJ2-7 | TRBD2 | 16
CASSISGQVSYEQYF | TGTGCCAGTAGTATTTCGGGACAGGTCTCCTACGAGCAGTACTTC | TRBV19 | . | TRBJ2-7 | TRBD1 | 15
CASSAGRGNYGYTF | TGTGCCAGCAGTGCCGGACGGGGAAACTATGGCTACACCTTC | TRBV6-1 | . | TRBJ1-2 | . | 14
CAISESATGENEKLFF | TGTGCCATCAGTGAGTCCGCCACAGGGGAAAATGAAAAACTGTTTTTT | TRBV10-3 | . | TRBJ1-4 | TRBD1 | 16
CASSAGTVNEKLFF | TGTGCCAGCTCGGCGGGGACAGTTAATGAAAAACTGTTTTTT | TRBV18 | . | TRBJ1-4 | TRBD1 | 14
CASSSSRGGPLVYGYTF | TGTGCCAGCAGTTCCTCCCGAGGAGGTCCGCTTGTCTATGGCTACACCTTC | TRBV28 | . | TRBJ1-2 | . | 17
CASSADRPDEQYF | TGTGCCAGCAGTGCTGACCGCCCGGACGAGCAGTACTTC | TRBV28 | . | TRBJ2-7 | . | 13
CASSIEGNQPQHF | TGTGCCAGTAGTATCGAGGGGAATCAGCCCCAGCATTTT | TRBV19 | . | TRBJ1-5 | . | 13
CASSPGTGPEQYF | TGTGCCAGCAGCCCCGGGACAGGGCCCGAGCAGTACTTC | TRBV5-4 | . | TRBJ2-7 | TRBD1 | 13
CASFGLAGEAEQFF | TGTGCCAGCTTCGGACTAGCGGGAGAGGCTGAGCAGTTCTTC | TRBV2 | . | TRBJ2-1 | TRBD2 | 14
CASSKRPTLCEKLFF | TGTGCCAGCAGCAAAAGGCCGACTTTGTGTGAAAAACTGTTTTTT | TRBV21-1 | . | TRBJ1-4 | . | 15
CASSAGTGIRETQYF | TGTGCCAGCAGCGCCGGGACAGGTATAAGGGAGACCCAGTACTTC | TRBV9 | once | TRBJ2-5 | TRBD1 | 15
CASRAGGGTEAFF | TGTGCCAGCAGGGCTGGGGGAGGAACTGAAGCTTTCTTT | TRBV7-9 | . | TRBJ1-1 | . | 13
CASSVGGYEQYF | TGTGCCAGCAGCGTAGGGGGCTACGAGCAGTACTTC | TRBV9 | . | TRBJ2-7 | . | 12
CASSLSGKGYTF | TGTGCCAGCAGCCTCAGCGGGAAAGGCTACACCTTC | TRBV7-9 | . | TRBJ1-2 | . | 12
CASSVVAGNTVNQPQHF | TGTGCCAGCAGCGTAGTAGCAGGGAACACGGTCAATCAGCCCCAGCATTTT | TRBV9 | few | TRBJ1-5 | . | 17
CASSLLVGNNEQFF | TGCGCCAGCAGCTTGTTAGTCGGGAACAATGAGCAGTTCTTC | TRBV5-1 | . | TRBJ2-1 | . | 14